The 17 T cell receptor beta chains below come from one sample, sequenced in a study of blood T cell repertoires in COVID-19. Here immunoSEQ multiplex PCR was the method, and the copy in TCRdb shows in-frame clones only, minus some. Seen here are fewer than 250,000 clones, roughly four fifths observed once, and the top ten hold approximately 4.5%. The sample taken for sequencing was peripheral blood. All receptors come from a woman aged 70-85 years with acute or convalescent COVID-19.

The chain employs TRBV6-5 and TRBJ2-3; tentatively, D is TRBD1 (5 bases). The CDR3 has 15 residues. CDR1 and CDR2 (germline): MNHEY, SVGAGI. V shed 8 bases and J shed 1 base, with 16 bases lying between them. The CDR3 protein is CASFFAGPGTDTQYF. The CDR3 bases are TGTGCCAGCTTCTTCGCAGGGCCTGGCACAGATACGCAGTATTTT.

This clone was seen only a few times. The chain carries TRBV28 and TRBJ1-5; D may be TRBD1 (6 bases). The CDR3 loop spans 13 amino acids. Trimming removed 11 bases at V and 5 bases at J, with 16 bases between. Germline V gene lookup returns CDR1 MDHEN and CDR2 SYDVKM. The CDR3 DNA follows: TGTGCCGCACAGGGCCGGGGATATCAGCCCCAGCATTTT. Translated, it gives CAAQGRGYQPQHF.

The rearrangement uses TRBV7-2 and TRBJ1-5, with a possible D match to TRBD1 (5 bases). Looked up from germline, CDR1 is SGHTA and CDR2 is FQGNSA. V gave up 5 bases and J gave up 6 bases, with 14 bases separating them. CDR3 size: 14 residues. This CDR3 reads CASSSGGNIQPQHF. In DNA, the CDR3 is TGTGCCAGCAGCAGCGGGGGGAATATTCAGCCCCAGCATTTT.

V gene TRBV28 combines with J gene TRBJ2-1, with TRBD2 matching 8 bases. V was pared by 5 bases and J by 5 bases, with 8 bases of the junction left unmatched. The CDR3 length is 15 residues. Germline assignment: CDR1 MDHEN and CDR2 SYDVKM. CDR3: CASSPQGLDNNEQFF. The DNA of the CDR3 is TGTGCCAGCAGTCCCCAGGGACTAGACAACAATGAGCAGTTCTTC.

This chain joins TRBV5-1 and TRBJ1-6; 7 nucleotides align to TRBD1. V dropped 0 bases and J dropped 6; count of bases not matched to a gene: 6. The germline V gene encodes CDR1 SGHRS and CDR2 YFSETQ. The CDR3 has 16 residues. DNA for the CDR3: TGCGCCAGCAGCTTGGCTTCTGGGGACAGTAATTCACCCCTCCACTTT. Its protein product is CASSLASGDSNSPLHF.

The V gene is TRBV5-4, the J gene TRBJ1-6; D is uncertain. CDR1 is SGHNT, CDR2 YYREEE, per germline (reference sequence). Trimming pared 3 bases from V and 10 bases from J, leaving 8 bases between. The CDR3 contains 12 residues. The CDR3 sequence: CASSSSRSPLHF. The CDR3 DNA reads TGTGCCAGCAGCTCCTCGAGATCACCCCTCCACTTT.

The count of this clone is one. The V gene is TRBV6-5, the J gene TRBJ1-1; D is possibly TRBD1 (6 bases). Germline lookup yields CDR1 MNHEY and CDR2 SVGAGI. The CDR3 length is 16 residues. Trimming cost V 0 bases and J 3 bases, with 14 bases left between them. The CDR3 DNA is TGTGCCAGCAGTTACTCCACTACAGGGAGAGACACTGAAGCTTTCTTT. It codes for CASSYSTTGRDTEAFF.

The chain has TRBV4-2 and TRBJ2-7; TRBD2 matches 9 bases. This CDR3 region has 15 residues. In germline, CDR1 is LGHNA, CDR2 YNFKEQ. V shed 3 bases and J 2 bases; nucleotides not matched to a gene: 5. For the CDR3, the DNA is TGTGCCAGCAGCCAGGGACTAGCCGAAACCTACGAGCAGTACTTC. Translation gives CASSQGLAETYEQYF.

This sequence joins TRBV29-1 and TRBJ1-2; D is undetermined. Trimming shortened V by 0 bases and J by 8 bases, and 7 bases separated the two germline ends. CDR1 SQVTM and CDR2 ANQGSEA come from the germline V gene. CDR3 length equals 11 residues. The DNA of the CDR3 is TGCAGCGTTGAAGATCTTAGCGGCTACACCTTC. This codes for CSVEDLSGYTF. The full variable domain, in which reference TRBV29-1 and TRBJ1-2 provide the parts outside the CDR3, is SAVISQKPSRDICQRGTSLTIQCQVDSQVTMMFWYRQQPGQSLTLIATANQGSEATYESGFVIDKFPISRPNLTFSTLTVSNMSPEDSSIYLCSVEDLSGYTFGSGTRLTVV.

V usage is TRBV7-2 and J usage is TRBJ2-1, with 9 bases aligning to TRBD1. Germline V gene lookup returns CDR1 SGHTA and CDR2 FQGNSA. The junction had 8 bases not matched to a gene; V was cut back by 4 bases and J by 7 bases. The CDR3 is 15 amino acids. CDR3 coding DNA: TGTGCCAGCAGCTCTACAGGGGGCCTAGGGAATGAGCAGTTCTTC. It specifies CASSSTGGLGNEQFF.

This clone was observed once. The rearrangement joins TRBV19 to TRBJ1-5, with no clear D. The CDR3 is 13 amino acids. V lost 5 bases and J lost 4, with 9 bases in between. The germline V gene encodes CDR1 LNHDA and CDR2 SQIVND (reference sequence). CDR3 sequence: CASSWEFNQPQHF. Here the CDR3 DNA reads TGTGCCAGTAGTTGGGAGTTTAATCAGCCCCAGCATTTT.

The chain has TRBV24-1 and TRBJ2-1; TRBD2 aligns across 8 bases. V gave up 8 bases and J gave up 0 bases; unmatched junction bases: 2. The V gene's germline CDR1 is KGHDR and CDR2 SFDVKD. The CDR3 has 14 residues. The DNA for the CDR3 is TGTGCCACCATGGGGACTAGCTCCTACAATGAGCAGTTCTTC. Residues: CATMGTSSYNEQFF.

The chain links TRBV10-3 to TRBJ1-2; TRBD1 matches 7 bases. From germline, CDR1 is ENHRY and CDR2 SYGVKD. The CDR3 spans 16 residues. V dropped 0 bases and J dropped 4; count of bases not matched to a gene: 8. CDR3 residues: CAISESGQRSGYGYTF. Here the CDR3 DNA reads TGTGCCATCAGTGAGTCGGGACAGAGAAGCGGCTATGGCTACACCTTC.

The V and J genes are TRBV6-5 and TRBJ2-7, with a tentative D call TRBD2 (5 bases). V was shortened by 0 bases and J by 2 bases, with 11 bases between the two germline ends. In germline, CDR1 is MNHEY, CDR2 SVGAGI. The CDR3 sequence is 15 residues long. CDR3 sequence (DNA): TGTGCCAGCAGTTACTCCCTAACCGGGGCCTACGAGCAGTACTTC. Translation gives CASSYSLTGAYEQYF.

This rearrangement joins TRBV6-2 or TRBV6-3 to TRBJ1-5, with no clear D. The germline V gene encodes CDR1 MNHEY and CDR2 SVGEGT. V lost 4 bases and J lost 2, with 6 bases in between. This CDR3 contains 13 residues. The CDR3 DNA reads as TGTGCCAGCAGTTCTTTAGGCAATCAGCCCCAGCATTTT. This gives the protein CASSSLGNQPQHF.

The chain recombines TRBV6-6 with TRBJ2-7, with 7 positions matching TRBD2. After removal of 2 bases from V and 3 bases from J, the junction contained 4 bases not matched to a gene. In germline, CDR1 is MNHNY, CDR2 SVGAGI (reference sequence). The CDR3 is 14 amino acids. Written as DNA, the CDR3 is TGTGCCAGCAGTTACCCAGGACTAGACTACGAGCAGTACTTC. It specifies CASSYPGLDYEQYF.

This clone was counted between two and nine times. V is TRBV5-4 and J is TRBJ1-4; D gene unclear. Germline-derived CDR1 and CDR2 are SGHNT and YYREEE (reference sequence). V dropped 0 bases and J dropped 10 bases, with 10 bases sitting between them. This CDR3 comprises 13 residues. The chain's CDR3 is CASSLDLNGKLFF. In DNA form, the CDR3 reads TGTGCCAGCAGCTTGGATCTGAACGGAAAACTGTTTTTT. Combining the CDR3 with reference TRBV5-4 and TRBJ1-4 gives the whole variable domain ETGVTQSPTHLIKTRGQQVTLRCSSQSGHNTVSWYQQALGQGPQFIFQYYREEENGRGNFPPRFSGLQFPNYSSELNVNALELDDSALYLCASSLDLNGKLFFGSGTQLSVL.